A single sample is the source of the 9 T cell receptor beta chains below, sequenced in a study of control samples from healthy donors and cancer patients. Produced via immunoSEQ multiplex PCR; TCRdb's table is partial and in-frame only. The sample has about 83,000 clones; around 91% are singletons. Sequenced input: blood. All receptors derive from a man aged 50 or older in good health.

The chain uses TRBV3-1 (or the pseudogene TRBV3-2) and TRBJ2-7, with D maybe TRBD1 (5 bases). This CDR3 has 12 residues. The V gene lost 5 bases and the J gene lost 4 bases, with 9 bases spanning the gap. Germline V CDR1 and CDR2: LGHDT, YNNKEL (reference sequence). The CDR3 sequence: CASSKTGYEQYF. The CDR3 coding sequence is TGTGCCAGCAGCAAAACAGGTTACGAGCAGTACTTC.

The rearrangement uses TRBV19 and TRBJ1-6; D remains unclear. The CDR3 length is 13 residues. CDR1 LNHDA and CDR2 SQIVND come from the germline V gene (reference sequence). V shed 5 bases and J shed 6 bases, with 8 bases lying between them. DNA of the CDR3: TGTGCCAGTAGTTCTACAGTTAATTCACCCCTCCACTTT. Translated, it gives CASSSTVNSPLHF.

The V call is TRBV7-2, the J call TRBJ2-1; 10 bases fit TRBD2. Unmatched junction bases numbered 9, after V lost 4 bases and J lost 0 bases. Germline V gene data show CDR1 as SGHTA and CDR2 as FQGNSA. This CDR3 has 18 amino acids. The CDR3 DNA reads TGTGCCAGCAGCTACCATCTAGCGGGGGACCACTCCTACAATGAGCAGTTCTTC. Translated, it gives CASSYHLAGDHSYNEQFF.

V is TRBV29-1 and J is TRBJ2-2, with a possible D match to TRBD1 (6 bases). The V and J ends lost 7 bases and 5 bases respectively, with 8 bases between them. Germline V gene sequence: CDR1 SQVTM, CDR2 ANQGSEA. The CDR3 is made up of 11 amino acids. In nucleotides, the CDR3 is TGCAGCGCGAGGGGGACCGGGGAGCTGTTTTTT. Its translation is CSARGTGELFF.

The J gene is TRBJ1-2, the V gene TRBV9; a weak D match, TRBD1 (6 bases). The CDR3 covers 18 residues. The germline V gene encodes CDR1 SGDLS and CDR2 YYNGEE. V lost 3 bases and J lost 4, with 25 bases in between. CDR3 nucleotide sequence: TGTGCCAGCAGCGACCGGTTTGGCGGACAGTCCTATTTCTATGGCTACACCTTC. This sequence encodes CASSDRFGGQSYFYGYTF.

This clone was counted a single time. CDR3 protein: CASSFRTSYEQYF. CDR3 nucleotide sequence: TGTGCCAGCAGCTTTAGGACCTCCTACGAGCAGTACTTC. The chain recombines TRBV11-2 with TRBJ2-7; no reliable D call. This CDR3 is 13 amino acids long. The ends were cut back, 3 bases at V and 0 bases at J, with 6 bases in the middle. Germline CDR1 is SGHAT and CDR2 is FQNNGV.

For the CDR3, the DNA is TGTGCCAGCAGCTTTACCCAGGTTCCTGAAGCTTTCTTT. This translates into CASSFTQVPEAFF. The J gene is TRBJ1-1, the V gene TRBV7-9; D gene ambiguous. The CDR3 loop spans 13 amino acids. The V end was cut by 3 bases, the J end by 6 bases, with 11 bases between. Germline CDR1 and CDR2: SEHNR and FQNEAQ (reference sequence). Filled out from reference TRBV7-9 and TRBJ1-1, the complete variable domain reads DTGVSQNPRHKITKRGQNVTFRCDPISEHNRLYWYRQTLGQGPEFLTYFQNEAQLEKSRLLSDRFSAERPKGSFSTLEIQRTEQGDSAMYLCASSFTQVPEAFFGQGTRLTVV.

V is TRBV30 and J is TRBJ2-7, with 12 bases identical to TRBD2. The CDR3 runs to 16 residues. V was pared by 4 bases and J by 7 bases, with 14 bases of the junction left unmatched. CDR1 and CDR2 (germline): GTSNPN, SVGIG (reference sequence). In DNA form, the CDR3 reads TGTGCCTGGAATCTAGCGGGGGGGGAATATGGAGGAGAGCAGTACTTC. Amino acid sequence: CAWNLAGGEYGGEQYF.

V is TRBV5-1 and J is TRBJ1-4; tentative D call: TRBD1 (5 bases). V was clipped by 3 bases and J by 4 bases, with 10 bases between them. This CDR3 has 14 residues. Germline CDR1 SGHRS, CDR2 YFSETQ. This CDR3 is CASSSGTGNEKLFF. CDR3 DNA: TGCGCCAGCAGCTCCGGGACGGGTAATGAAAAACTGTTTTTT.